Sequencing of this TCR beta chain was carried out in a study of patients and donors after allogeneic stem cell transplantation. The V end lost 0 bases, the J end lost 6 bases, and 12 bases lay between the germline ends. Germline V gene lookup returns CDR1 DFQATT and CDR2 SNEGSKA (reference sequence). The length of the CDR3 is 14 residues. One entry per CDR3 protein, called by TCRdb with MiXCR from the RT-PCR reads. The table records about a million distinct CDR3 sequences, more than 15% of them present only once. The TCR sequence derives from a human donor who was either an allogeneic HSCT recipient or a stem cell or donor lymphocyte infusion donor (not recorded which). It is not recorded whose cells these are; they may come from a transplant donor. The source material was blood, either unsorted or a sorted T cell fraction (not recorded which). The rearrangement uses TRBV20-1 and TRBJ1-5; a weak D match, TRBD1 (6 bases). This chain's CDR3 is CSARDYWGAQPQHF. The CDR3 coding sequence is TGCAGTGCTAGAGATTACTGGGGGGCTCAGCCCCAGCATTTT.